Sequencing of this T cell receptor beta chain was carried out in a study of somatic mutations in cytotoxic T cells in rheumatoid arthritis. Each population, CD4+ and CD8+ cells, was isolated by positive magnetic bead selection and checked for purity by flow cytometry. CDR1 is MNHEY and CDR2 is SMNVEV in the germline V gene (reference sequence). This CDR3 contains 13 residues. Deletions cut 2 bases from V and 8 bases from J, with 10 bases between. Data came from immunoSEQ multiplex PCR; TCRdb stores just in-frame clones and leaves some out. Counted here are thousands of clones, less than 75% occurring once; the ten biggest clones make up 35% to 45%. The study's findings and limits: Adjustment for multiple comparisons was not applied to the slight TRBV07 underrepresentation observed in rheumatoid arthritis patients.

To note about this clone: Its antigen is currently unknown.

Sequencing was done on a sample of CD8+ T cells sorted from blood. The chain combines TRBV27 with TRBJ2-4; D gene uncertain. The TCR was taken from a man aged 40-55 years in good health. The CDR3 nucleotides are TGTGCCAGCAGTTTAAATCAGTACGACATTCAGTACTTC. This encodes CASSLNQYDIQYF.